This T cell receptor (beta chain) was recorded in a study of OX40 agonist ivuxolimab in advanced cancers. A single count supports this clone. Assay used: immunoSEQ multiplex PCR; TCRdb lists only in-frame clones, some missing. The repertoire holds about 82,000 clones, 80% to 90% seen once, with roughly 0.71% in the top ten. CDR1 is SGHNT and CDR2 is YYREEE in the germline V gene (reference sequence). The CDR3 is made up of 14 amino acids. V dropped 0 bases and J dropped 0 bases, with 3 bases sitting between them. The sequence was collected from an adult with an advanced solid tumor such as melanoma, head and neck, liver or kidney cancer. The material sequenced was CD4+ or CD8+ T cells sorted from blood, taken in a trial of the OX40 agonist ivuxolimab. The chain uses TRBV5-4 and TRBJ1-4; D unclear. CDR3 nucleotides: TGTGCCAGCAGCTTGGACCCAACTAATGAAAAACTGTTTTTT. Encoded protein: CASSLDPTNEKLFF.